This T cell receptor beta chain was found in a study of blood T cell repertoires in COVID-19. As for the study in general: Acute and convalescent COVID-19 specimens originated in the United States, Italy and Spain. The analysed material was cDNA or gDNA that came from T cells, B-cell-depleted T cells, or PBMCs.

Germline V gene sequence: CDR1 ENHRY, CDR2 SYGVKD. CDR3 size: 17 residues. J lost 4 bases, V lost 0 bases, and 6 bases had no gene match. Repertoires were generated with immunoSEQ multiplex PCR, while TCRdb's copy carries only in-frame clones and drops some. The profile shows over 200,000 clones, 80% to 95% of them singletons. The chain combines TRBV10-3 with TRBJ2-3; TRBD2 matches 11 bases. The TCR was taken from a man aged 55 to 69 with COVID-19, enrolled during active disease. Material for sequencing was peripheral blood. CDR3 bases: TGTGCCATCAGTGAGTCGAAACTAGCGGGAGTGGCAGATACGCAGTATTTT. It translates to CAISESKLAGVADTQYF.